This record concerns one T cell receptor beta chain sequence. Its antigen is not known. J was trimmed by 6 bases and V by 3 bases; bases with no gene match: 15. This CDR3 region has 17 residues. From germline, CDR1 is SEHNR and CDR2 FQNEAQ (reference sequence). These data are taken from a study of blood T cells in healthy people across ages. Primers used in a second PCR of roughly 6 to 11 cycles were a sample-barcoded 5' primer and a J-beta primer mix. One entry per CDR3 protein results from TCRdb running MiXCR on the 5' RACE reads. The repertoire holds about 1.4 million distinct CDR3 sequences, with 55% to 75% as singletons. The study, taken as a whole, reports: Among T cells, TCR beta diversity per million cells dropped roughly linearly as age rose. Diversity figures based on one million T cells were deemed too low.

Peripheral blood was drawn, approximately 9.5 milliliters per donor. This sequence originates from a man between 18 and 29 years old in good health. Sequenced input: blood. J is TRBJ2-3 and V is TRBV7-9, with TRBD2 identical over 7 bases. The CDR3 DNA is TGTGCCAGCAGCTTCTCGGCTAGCGGTTTAGAGGGGGATACGCAGTATTTT. It codes for CASSFSASGLEGDTQYF.